The 32 T cell receptor beta chains presented below share a single source sample, sequenced in a study of PD-L1 blockade in urothelial cancer. Time point meaning: pretreatment peripheral blood. Libraries were prepared by immunoSEQ multiplex PCR; TCRdb keeps only in-frame clonotypes and omits some of them. The profile shows 45,000 to 50,000 clones, 79% of them singletons. The specimen was PBMCs, collected around atezolizumab (anti-PD-L1) treatment. The source is a man aged 70 or older with urothelial cancer.

This chain links TRBV9 with TRBJ2-5; 7 positions match TRBD2. Per the germline V gene, CDR1 is SGDLS and CDR2 is YYNGEE. The trim removed 1 base at V and 2 bases at J, leaving 8 bases unmatched. The CDR3 runs to 16 residues. The CDR3 nucleotides are TGTGCCAGCAGCGTACTGGCGGGAGCCCCTCAAGAGACCCAGTACTTC. This gives the protein CASSVLAGAPQETQYF. The whole variable domain, remainder taken from reference TRBV9 and TRBJ2-5, is DSGVTQTPKHLITATGQRVTLRCSPRSGDLSVYWYQQSLDQGLQFLIQYYNGEERAKGNILERFSAQQFPDLHSELNLSSLELGDSALYFCASSVLAGAPQETQYFGPGTRLLVL.

The V gene is TRBV19, the J gene TRBJ1-1; D is undetermined. Germline V lookup: CDR1 LNHDA, CDR2 SQIVND (reference sequence). CDR3 length: 11 amino acids. Trimming cost V 7 bases and J 1 base, with 4 bases left between them. CDR3 coding DNA: TGTGCCAGTATAAAGAACACTGAAGCTTTCTTT. Translating gives CASIKNTEAFF.

This chain joins TRBV5-1 and TRBJ2-3; D is possibly TRBD1 (6 bases). The V gene's germline CDR1 is SGHRS and CDR2 YFSETQ. CDR3 size: 15 residues. Deletions cut 0 bases from V and 6 bases from J, with 14 bases between. Written as DNA, the CDR3 is TGCGCCAGCAGCTTGGGTCATTCCCAGGGGGATACGCAGTATTTT. As protein: CASSLGHSQGDTQYF.

A few counts support this clone. This chain uses TRBV19 with TRBJ1-3; tentatively, D is TRBD1 (6 bases). V was cut by 3 bases and J by 0 bases, with 6 bases left in between. CDR3 size: 14 residues. CDR1 LNHDA and CDR2 SQIVND come from the germline V gene (reference sequence). CDR3 nucleotide sequence: TGTGCCAGTAGTATGGACAGCTCTGGAAACACCATATATTTT. It yields the protein CASSMDSSGNTIYF.

This chain connects TRBV4-1 to TRBJ2-3; D may be TRBD2 (6 bases). The V and J ends lost 4 bases and 3 bases respectively, with 17 bases between them. The CDR3 is made up of 16 amino acids. CDR1 is MGHRA, CDR2 YSYEKL, per germline. This chain's CDR3 is CASSRLPGSQTDTQYF. The DNA for the CDR3 is TGCGCCAGCAGCCGGTTACCCGGGAGTCAGACAGATACGCAGTATTTT.

This clone appeared a single time. J is TRBJ2-1 and V is TRBV19, with TRBD2 identical over 12 bases. Per the germline V gene, CDR1 is LNHDA and CDR2 is SQIVND (reference sequence). J was trimmed by 7 bases and V by 5 bases; bases with no gene match: 6. The CDR3 loop spans 15 amino acids. CDR3 sequence reads: CASSVTSGRTNEQFF. For the CDR3, the DNA is TGTGCCAGTAGTGTGACTAGCGGGAGAACTAATGAGCAGTTCTTC.

The rearrangement uses TRBV5-1 and TRBJ2-1; 9 nucleotides align to TRBD2. The CDR3 is 14 amino acids. Trimming at V came to 1 base and at J to 5 bases, leaving 1 base not matched to a gene. The germline V gene encodes CDR1 SGHRS and CDR2 YFSETQ. The DNA for the CDR3 is TGCGCCAGCAGCTTGAGGACTAGCGACAATGAGCAGTTCTTC. Its translation is CASSLRTSDNEQFF.

The CDR3 DNA sequence: TGTGCCAGCAGTGAAGGAGGGTGGAAGACCCAGTACTTC. Encoded protein: CASSEGGWKTQYF. The chain employs TRBV2 and TRBJ2-5; D might be TRBD2 (5 bases). With 1 base removed from V and 6 bases from J, the gap between germline ends came to 9 bases. The CDR3 covers 13 residues. Germline assignment: CDR1 SNHLY and CDR2 FYNNEI.

J is TRBJ1-2 and V is TRBV28; 9 bases align to TRBD1. V trimming: 6 bases; J trimming: 3 bases; junction bases outside the gene matches: 8. The CDR3 extends over 15 amino acids. Germline values: CDR1 MDHEN, CDR2 SYDVKM. CDR3 residues: CASRDRGIRDYGYTF. The DNA of the CDR3 is TGTGCCAGCAGGGACAGGGGAATTCGGGACTATGGCTACACCTTC.

V usage is TRBV5-1 and J usage is TRBJ1-5; no definite D call. Deletions cut 0 bases from V and 3 bases from J, with 7 bases between. The CDR3 loop spans 14 amino acids. Germline V CDR1 and CDR2: SGHRS, YFSETQ. For the CDR3, the DNA is TGCGCCAGCAGCTTGGGCCAGTACAATCAGCCCCAGCATTTT. Translation gives CASSLGQYNQPQHF.

The J gene is TRBJ1-1, the V gene TRBV30; tentative D call: TRBD1 (5 bases). V lost 5 bases to trimming and J lost 5 bases, with 15 bases between them. There are 13 residues in the CDR3. Germline V lookup: CDR1 GTSNPN, CDR2 SVGIG (reference sequence). Here the CDR3 reads CAWDFTRGTEAFF. In DNA form, the CDR3 reads TGTGCCTGGGATTTTACTCGGGGGACTGAAGCTTTCTTT.

This clone was recorded at least ten times. V is TRBV6-5 and J is TRBJ1-4, with D unresolved. This CDR3 spans 14 amino acids. The germline CDR1 and CDR2 sequences are MNHEY and SVGAGI. V lost 2 bases, J lost 3 bases, and 7 bases lay in between. This CDR3 reads CASSYGQANEKLFF. The CDR3 nucleotides read TGTGCCAGCAGTTACGGGCAAGCTAATGAAAAACTGTTTTTT.

The chain links TRBV28 to TRBJ1-1, with TRBD1 as a possible D gene (6 bases). V was trimmed by 9 bases and J by 0 bases, leaving 29 bases between them. The germline V gene encodes CDR1 MDHEN and CDR2 SYDVKM. The CDR3 is 19 amino acids. As DNA, the CDR3 is TGTGCCAGTTTTAAAGGGACATGGGCGGAAGTTATATTGAACACTGAAGCTTTCTTT. This gives the protein CASFKGTWAEVILNTEAFF.

The chain has TRBV7-8 and TRBJ1-5, with TRBD1 identical over 9 bases. This CDR3 region has 15 residues. Trimming cost V 2 bases and J 4 bases; bases outside gene matches: 3. The germline gives CDR1 SGHVS, CDR2 FQNEAQ. CDR3 region: CASSLLGQGNQPQHF. CDR3 coding DNA: TGTGCCAGCAGCTTACTCGGACAGGGGAATCAGCCCCAGCATTTT.

V gene TRBV18 combines with J gene TRBJ1-4; D is unresolved. The germline V and J ends were trimmed by 2 bases and 8 bases, with 9 bases remaining between them. Germline CDR1 and CDR2: KGHSH and LQKENI. The CDR3 runs to 13 residues. DNA of the CDR3: TGTGCCAGCTCACCAGGGTTCGGGGAAAAACTGTTTTTT. This encodes CASSPGFGEKLFF.

The chain couples TRBV27 to TRBJ2-3; TRBD2 matches at 7 bases. CDR1 is MNHEY, CDR2 SMNVEV, per germline (reference sequence). The CDR3 consists of 14 residues. V gave up 5 bases and J gave up 5 bases; unmatched junction bases: 7. The CDR3, as DNA: TGTGCCAGCAGTCCCACCGGACTAGGAGATACGCAGTATTTT. It specifies CASSPTGLGDTQYF.

The chain recombines TRBV6-1 with TRBJ1-2, with D possibly matching TRBD1 (5 bases). Per germline, CDR1 MNHNS and CDR2 SASEGT. CDR3 size: 15 residues. The V gene lost 5 bases and the J gene lost 4 bases, with 17 bases spanning the gap. The CDR3 loop reads CASSSPGSGGYGYTF. The CDR3 DNA is TGTGCCAGCAGTAGCCCAGGGTCGGGCGGCTATGGCTACACCTTC.

Only a few counts were recorded for this clone. The chain uses TRBV6-1 and TRBJ1-1, with D possibly matching TRBD1 (6 bases). Trimming stripped 9 bases from V and 6 bases from J, with 11 bases between. The CDR3 runs 11 residues. Germline V gene sequence: CDR1 MNHNS, CDR2 SASEGT. The CDR3 DNA reads TGTGCCAGTACAGGGTACTCTGAAGCTTTCTTT. This sequence encodes CASTGYSEAFF.

The table lists this clone with a count of one. The chain joins TRBV5-1 to TRBJ1-3; 9 bases map to TRBD1. CDR3 length: 16 amino acids. The V segment lost 4 bases and the J segment 0 bases; nucleotides outside the gene matches: 5. Germline V gene sequence: CDR1 SGHRS, CDR2 YFSETQ. CDR3 protein: CASSTGTGHSGNTIYF. The CDR3 DNA sequence: TGCGCCAGCAGCACCGGGACAGGGCACTCTGGAAACACCATATATTTT.

The J gene is TRBJ2-3, the V gene TRBV25-1; TRBD1 is a possible D gene (5 bases). Germline-derived CDR1 and CDR2 are MGHDK and SYGVNS. Trimming removed 3 bases from V and 0 bases from J, with 13 bases in between. This CDR3 is 16 amino acids long. In DNA, the CDR3 is TGTGCCAGCAGTGATAAGGTTTACAGGAGCACAGATACGCAGTATTTT. Its translation is CASSDKVYRSTDTQYF.

V usage is TRBV21-1 and J usage is TRBJ2-5; no DNA check was done on the table's D call, TRBD2. TRBV21-1 is a known pseudogene. This CDR3 spans 16 amino acids. CDR3 protein: CASSKGVSGAQETQYF. DNA for the CDR3: TGTGCCAGCAGCAAAGGCGTTAGCGGAGCTCAAGAGACCCAGTACTTC.

The CDR3 loop is CASSDLQGYGYTF. For the CDR3, the DNA is TGTGCCAGCAGTGATCTACAGGGTTATGGCTACACCTTC. The chain employs TRBV2 and TRBJ1-2, with D maybe TRBD1 (6 bases). Germline CDR1 SNHLY, CDR2 FYNNEI. V was shortened by 3 bases and J by 5 bases, with 10 bases between the two germline ends. This CDR3 region has 13 residues.

This chain connects TRBV19 to TRBJ2-1; 11 bases line up with TRBD1. V dropped 9 bases and J dropped 8; count of bases not matched to a gene: 12. Germline CDR1 LNHDA, CDR2 SQIVND (reference sequence). The CDR3 consists of 15 residues. The CDR3 here is CASQYGQGANDEQFF. CDR3 nucleotides: TGTGCCAGCCAGTATGGACAGGGGGCGAACGATGAGCAGTTCTTC.

The CDR3 nucleotides are TGCGCCAGCAGCGCCCAACAGGGCGCGAACACCGGGGAGCTGTTTTTT. This codes for CASSAQQGANTGELFF. The chain is built from TRBV5-1 and TRBJ2-2, with a tentative D call TRBD1 (6 bases). The CDR3 loop spans 16 amino acids. Looked up from germline, CDR1 is SGHRS and CDR2 is YFSETQ. The V end lost 4 bases, the J end lost 0 bases, and 13 bases lay between the germline ends.

This chain uses TRBV18 with TRBJ1-2; D gene uncertain. CDR1 and CDR2 from the germline V gene are KGHSH and LQKENI. The CDR3 extends over 15 amino acids. Trimming took off 0 bases at V and 4 bases at J, with 12 bases between the two ends. In DNA, the CDR3 is TGTGCCAGCTCACCACCGTCGAGTCTTAGCTATGGCTACACCTTC. Translating it yields CASSPPSSLSYGYTF. Full variable domain (rest looked up from reference TRBV18 and TRBJ1-2): NAGVMQNPRHLVRRRGQEARLRCSPMKGHSHVYWYRQLPEEGLKFMVYLQKENIIDESGMPKERFSAEFPKEGPSILRIQQVVRGDSAAYFCASSPPSSLSYGYTFGSGTRLTVV.

The rearrangement uses TRBV5-1 and TRBJ2-3, with 9 positions matching TRBD2. Germline V gene data show CDR1 as SGHRS and CDR2 as YFSETQ. There are 16 residues in the CDR3. The J segment lost 0 bases and the V segment lost 0 bases, leaving 2 bases of the junction unmatched. DNA of the CDR3: TGCGCCAGCAGCTTGGGTAGCGGGAGTAGCACAGATACGCAGTATTTT. Translating it yields CASSLGSGSSTDTQYF.

The chain combines TRBV4-2 with TRBJ2-7; D remains unclear. Trimming left V 4 bases short and J 0 bases short, with 10 bases between. Germline-derived CDR1 and CDR2 are LGHNA and YNFKEQ. The CDR3 loop spans 14 amino acids. The chain's CDR3 is CASSPSPGSYEQYF. DNA for the CDR3: TGTGCCAGCAGCCCTTCGCCAGGCTCCTACGAGCAGTACTTC.

The chain couples TRBV5-6 to TRBJ2-1, with a tentative D call TRBD1 (5 bases). The germline gives CDR1 SGHDT, CDR2 YYEEEE. Between the trimmed V and J ends, which lost 0 bases and 5 bases, there was a span of 15 bases. The CDR3 consists of 16 residues. CDR3 DNA sequence: TGTGCCAGCAGCTTGGGGGCAGGGTGGGGCAACAATGAGCAGTTCTTC. Translation gives CASSLGAGWGNNEQFF.

The CDR3 spells CASSLDSYTDTQYF. In DNA, the CDR3 is TGTGCCAGCAGTTTAGACAGTTACACAGATACGCAGTATTTT. The chain joins TRBV27 to TRBJ2-3, with D possibly TRBD1 on 5 matching bases. Germline assignment: CDR1 MNHEY and CDR2 SMNVEV (reference sequence). The CDR3 totals 14 residues. Deletions cut 2 bases from V and 2 bases from J, with 8 bases between.

V usage is TRBV28 and J usage is TRBJ2-4; D might be TRBD1 (6 bases). Between the trimmed V and J ends, which lost 8 bases and 8 bases, there was a span of 16 bases. CDR1 is MDHEN and CDR2 is SYDVKM in the germline V gene. The CDR3 runs to 13 residues. In nucleotides, the CDR3 is TGTGCCAGCCGTACTCCACAGGGATACATTCAGTACTTC. This sequence encodes CASRTPQGYIQYF.

This chain links TRBV10-3 with TRBJ2-2, with D perhaps TRBD1 (5 bases). V lost 5 bases, J lost 6 bases, and 10 bases lay in between. Germline CDR1 ENHRY, CDR2 SYGVKD. This CDR3 region has 13 residues. DNA of the CDR3: TGTGCCATCAGTCCCTCACAGGCCGGGGAGCTGTTTTTT. It encodes CAISPSQAGELFF.

The chain combines TRBV5-1 with TRBJ2-5; 8 bases are shared with TRBD2. The CDR3 has 16 residues. Germline V gene data show CDR1 as SGHRS and CDR2 as YFSETQ. With V trimmed by 4 bases and J by 0 bases, 8 bases remained unmatched. CDR3 protein: CASSAGLVSYQETQYF. The CDR3 DNA is TGCGCCAGCAGCGCGGGACTAGTCTCGTACCAAGAGACCCAGTACTTC.